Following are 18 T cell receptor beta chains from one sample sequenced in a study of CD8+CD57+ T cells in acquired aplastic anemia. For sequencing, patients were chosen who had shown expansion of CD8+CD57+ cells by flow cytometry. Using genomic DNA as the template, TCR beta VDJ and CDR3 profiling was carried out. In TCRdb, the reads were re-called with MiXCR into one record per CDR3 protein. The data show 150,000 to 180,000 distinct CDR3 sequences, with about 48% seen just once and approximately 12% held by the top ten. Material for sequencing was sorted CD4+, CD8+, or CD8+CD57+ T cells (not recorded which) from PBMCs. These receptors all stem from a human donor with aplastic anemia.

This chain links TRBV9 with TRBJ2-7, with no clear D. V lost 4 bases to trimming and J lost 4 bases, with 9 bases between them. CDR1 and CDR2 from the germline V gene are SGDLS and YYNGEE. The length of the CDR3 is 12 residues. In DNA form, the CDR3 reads TGTGCCAGCAGCCATTCTGGGTACGAGCAGTACTTC. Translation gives CASSHSGYEQYF.

Here the CDR3 reads CASSQAPGLADKNIQYF. The DNA for the CDR3 is TGCGCCAGCAGCCAAGCCCCGGGACTAGCTGACAAAAACATTCAGTACTTC. V is TRBV4-1 and J is TRBJ2-4, with TRBD2 matching 9 bases. Germline CDR1 and CDR2: MGHRA and YSYEKL. The V and J ends lost 1 base and 3 bases, in that order; junction bases with no gene match: 7. CDR3 size: 17 residues.

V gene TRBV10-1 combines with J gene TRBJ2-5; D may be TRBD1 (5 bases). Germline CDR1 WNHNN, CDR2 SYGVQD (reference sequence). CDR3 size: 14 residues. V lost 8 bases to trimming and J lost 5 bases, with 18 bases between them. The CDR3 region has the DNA TGCGCCAGCGGGATCCACAAAAAGGGGGAGACCCAGTACTTC. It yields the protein CASGIHKKGETQYF.

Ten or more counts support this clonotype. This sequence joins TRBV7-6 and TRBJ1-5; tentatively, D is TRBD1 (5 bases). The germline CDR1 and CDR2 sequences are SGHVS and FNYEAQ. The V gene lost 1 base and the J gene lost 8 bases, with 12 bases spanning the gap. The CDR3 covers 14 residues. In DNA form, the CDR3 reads TGTGCCAGCAGCTTAGGGGGGGGATCAGAGCCCCAGCATTTT. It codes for CASSLGGGSEPQHF.

The CDR3 loop is CASSSSSGGRTDTQYF. The CDR3 nucleotides are TGTGCCAGCAGCTCTAGCAGCGGGGGCCGCACAGATACGCAGTATTTT. The chain has TRBV11-2 and TRBJ2-3, with 8 bases aligning to TRBD2. Germline loops: CDR1 SGHAT, CDR2 FQNNGV. V lost 4 bases, J lost 1 base, and 7 bases stayed unmatched. CDR3 length equals 16 residues.

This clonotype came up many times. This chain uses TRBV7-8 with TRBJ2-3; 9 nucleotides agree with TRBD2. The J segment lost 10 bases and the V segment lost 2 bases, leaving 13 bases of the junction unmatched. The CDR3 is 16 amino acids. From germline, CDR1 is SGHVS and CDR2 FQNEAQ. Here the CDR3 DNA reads TGTGCCAGCAGCTTAAGAACCACCGCGGGAGGGTTAGCGCAGTATTTT. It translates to CASSLRTTAGGLAQYF.

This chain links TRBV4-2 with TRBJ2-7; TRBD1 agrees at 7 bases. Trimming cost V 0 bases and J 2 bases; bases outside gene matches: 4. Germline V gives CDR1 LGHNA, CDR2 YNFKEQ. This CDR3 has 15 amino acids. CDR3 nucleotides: TGTGCCAGCAGCCAAGATCGCACAGGGGCCTACGAGCAGTACTTC. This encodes CASSQDRTGAYEQYF.

CDR3 loop: CASSLAGGGNQPQHF. For the CDR3, the DNA is TGTGCCAGCAGCCTCGCAGGGGGTGGCAATCAGCCCCAGCATTTT. The chain has TRBV7-8 and TRBJ1-5; 7 bases line up with TRBD1. This CDR3 spans 15 amino acids. Germline V gene lookup returns CDR1 SGHVS and CDR2 FQNEAQ. The V segment lost 5 bases and the J segment 2 bases; nucleotides outside the gene matches: 6.

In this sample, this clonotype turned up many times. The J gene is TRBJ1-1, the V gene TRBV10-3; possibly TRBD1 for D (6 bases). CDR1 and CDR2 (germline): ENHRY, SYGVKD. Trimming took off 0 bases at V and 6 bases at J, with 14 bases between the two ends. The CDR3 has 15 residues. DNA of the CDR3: TGTGCCATCAGTGAGTCGGCAGGGGTGGATGCTGAAGCTTTCTTT. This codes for CAISESAGVDAEAFF.

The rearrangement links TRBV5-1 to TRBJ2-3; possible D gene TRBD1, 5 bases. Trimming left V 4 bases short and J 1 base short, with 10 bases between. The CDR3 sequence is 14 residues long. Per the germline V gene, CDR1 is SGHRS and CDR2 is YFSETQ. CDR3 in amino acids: CASSLRQRTDTQYF. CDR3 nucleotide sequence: TGCGCCAGCAGCCTAAGACAGCGCACAGATACGCAGTATTTT.

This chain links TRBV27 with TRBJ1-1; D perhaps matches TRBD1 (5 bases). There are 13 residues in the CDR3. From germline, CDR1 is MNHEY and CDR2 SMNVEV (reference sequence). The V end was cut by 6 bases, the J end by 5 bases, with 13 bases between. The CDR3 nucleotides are TGTGCCAGCAGGTTCCAGGGAGGGACTGAAGCTTTCTTT. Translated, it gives CASRFQGGTEAFF.

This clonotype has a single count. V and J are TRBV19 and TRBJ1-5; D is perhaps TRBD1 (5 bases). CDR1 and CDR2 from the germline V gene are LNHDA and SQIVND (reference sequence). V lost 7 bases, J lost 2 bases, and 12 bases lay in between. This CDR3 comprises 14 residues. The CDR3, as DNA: TGTGCCAGTAATACAGGAGGTGGCAATCAGCCCCAGCATTTT. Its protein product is CASNTGGGNQPQHF.

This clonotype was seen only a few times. The CDR3 reads CSPWDRNYNEQFF. CDR3 DNA: TGCAGTCCTTGGGACAGGAATTACAATGAGCAGTTCTTC. The rearrangement links TRBV20-1 to TRBJ2-1; 8 bases line up with TRBD1. The CDR3 spans 13 residues. After removal of 8 bases from V and 4 bases from J, the junction contained 7 bases not matched to a gene. Germline assignment: CDR1 DFQATT and CDR2 SNEGSKA (reference sequence).

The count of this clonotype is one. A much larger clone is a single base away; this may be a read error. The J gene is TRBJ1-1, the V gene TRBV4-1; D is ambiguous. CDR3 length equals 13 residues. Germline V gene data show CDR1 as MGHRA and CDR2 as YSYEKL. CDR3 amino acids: CASSQGVNTKAFF. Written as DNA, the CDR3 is TGCGCCAGCAGCCAAGGGGTGAACACTAAAGCTTTCTTT.

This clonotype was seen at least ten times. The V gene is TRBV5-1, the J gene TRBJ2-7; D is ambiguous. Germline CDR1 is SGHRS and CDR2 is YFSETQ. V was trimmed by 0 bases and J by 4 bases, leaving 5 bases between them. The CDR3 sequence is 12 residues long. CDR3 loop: CASSLVPYEQYF. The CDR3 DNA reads TGCGCCAGCAGCTTGGTCCCTTACGAGCAGTACTTC.

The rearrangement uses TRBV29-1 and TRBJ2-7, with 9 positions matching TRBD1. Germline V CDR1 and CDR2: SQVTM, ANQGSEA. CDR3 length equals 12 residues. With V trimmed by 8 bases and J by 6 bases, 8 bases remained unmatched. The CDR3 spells CSQVDRGVEQYF. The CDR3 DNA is TGCAGCCAAGTCGACAGGGGGGTCGAGCAGTACTTC.

The CDR3 spells CAISDRRQGPYGYTF. The CDR3 region has the DNA TGTGCCATCAGTGACCGCCGACAGGGTCCCTATGGCTACACCTTC. The rearrangement joins TRBV10-3 to TRBJ1-2, with 7 bases matching TRBD1. The length of the CDR3 is 15 residues. V lost 3 bases, J lost 4 bases, and 8 bases stayed unmatched. The V gene's germline CDR1 is ENHRY and CDR2 SYGVKD.

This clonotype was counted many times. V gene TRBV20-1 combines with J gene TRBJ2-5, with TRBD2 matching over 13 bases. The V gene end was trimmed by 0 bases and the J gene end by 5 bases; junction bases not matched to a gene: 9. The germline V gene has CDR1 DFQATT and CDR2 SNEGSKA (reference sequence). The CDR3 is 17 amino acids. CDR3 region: CSARDDPTSGGGETQYF. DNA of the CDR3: TGCAGTGCTAGAGATGACCCCACTAGCGGGGGGGGGGAGACCCAGTACTTC.